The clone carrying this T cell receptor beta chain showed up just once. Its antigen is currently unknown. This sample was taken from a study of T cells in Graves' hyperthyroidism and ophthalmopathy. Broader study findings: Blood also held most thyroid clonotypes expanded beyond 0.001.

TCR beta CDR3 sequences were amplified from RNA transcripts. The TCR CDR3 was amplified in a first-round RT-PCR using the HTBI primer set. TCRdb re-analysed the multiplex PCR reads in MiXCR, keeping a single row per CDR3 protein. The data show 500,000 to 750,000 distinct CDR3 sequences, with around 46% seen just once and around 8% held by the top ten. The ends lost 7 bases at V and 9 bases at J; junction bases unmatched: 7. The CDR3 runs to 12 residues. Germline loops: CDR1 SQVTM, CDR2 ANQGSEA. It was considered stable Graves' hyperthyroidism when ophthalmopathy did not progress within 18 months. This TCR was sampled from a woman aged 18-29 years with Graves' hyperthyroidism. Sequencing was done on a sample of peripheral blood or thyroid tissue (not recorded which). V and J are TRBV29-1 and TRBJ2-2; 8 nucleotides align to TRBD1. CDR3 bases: TGCAGCGGGGGGACAGGCCGCTGGGAGCTGTTTTTT. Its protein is CSGGTGRWELFF.